This TCR beta chain appears in the sequencing data of a study of blood T cell repertoires in COVID-19. Across the whole study: The United States, Italy and Spain were the sources of the acute and convalescent COVID-19 samples.

Original processing methods: Cell counts per sample came from amplifying reference gene primers. The repertoire was sequenced with immunoSEQ multiplex PCR; TCRdb's copy has only in-frame clones and lacks some. V, J and clone size were drawn from that table, and D and trimming were deduced from the DNA. The table shows tens of thousands of clones, with over 70% occurring only once. This CDR3 is built from 14 residues. The germline V gene encodes CDR1 SGDLS and CDR2 YYNGEE. V was pared by 0 bases and J by 9 bases, with 13 bases between. The source of this sequence is a human donor in a cohort sampled during active COVID-19. Input material: peripheral blood. The J gene is TRBJ2-1, the V gene TRBV9; no firm D call. The CDR3 is CASSVVYGASEQFF. The CDR3 bases are TGTGCCAGCAGCGTAGTCTACGGAGCGAGTGAGCAGTTCTTC.